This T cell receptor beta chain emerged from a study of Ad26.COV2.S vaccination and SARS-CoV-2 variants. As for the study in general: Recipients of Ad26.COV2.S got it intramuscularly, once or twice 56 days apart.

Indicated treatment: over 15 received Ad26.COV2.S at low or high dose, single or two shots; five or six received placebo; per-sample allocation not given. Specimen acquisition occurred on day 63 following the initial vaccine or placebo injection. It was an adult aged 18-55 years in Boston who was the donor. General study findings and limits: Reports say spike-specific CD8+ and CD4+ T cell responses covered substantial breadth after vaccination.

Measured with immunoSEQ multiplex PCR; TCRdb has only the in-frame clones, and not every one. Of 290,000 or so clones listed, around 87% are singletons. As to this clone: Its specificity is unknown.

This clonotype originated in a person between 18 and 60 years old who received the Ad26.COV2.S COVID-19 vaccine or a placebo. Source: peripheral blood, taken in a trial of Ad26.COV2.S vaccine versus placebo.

The CDR3 region has the DNA TGTGCCAGCAGCCCTTCCCCGGGGGGTTCACCCCTCCACTTT. It codes for CASSPSPGGSPLHF. The rearrangement uses TRBV7-9 and TRBJ1-6, with D perhaps matching TRBD1 (5 bases). V lost 5 bases and J lost 9, with 14 bases in between. Germline V CDR1 and CDR2: SEHNR, FQNEAQ (reference sequence). The CDR3 has 14 amino acids.